Listed here are 6 T cell receptor beta chains from one sample, sequenced in a study of Ad26.COV2.S vaccination and SARS-CoV-2 variants. Profiled with immunoSEQ multiplex PCR; TCRdb holds only in-frame clones, not every one. The repertoire holds roughly 270,000 clones, with more than 70% as singletons. Treatment denoted: 15 to 20 received Ad26.COV2.S at low or high dose, single or two shots; 5 received placebo; per-sample allocation not given. After the first vaccine or placebo injection, samples were drawn on day 63. Sample: peripheral blood, taken in a trial of Ad26.COV2.S vaccine versus placebo. Receptor source: a person between 18 and 65 years old who received the Ad26.COV2.S COVID-19 vaccine or a placebo.

This clone was counted once. V usage is TRBV29-1 and J usage is TRBJ1-2; TRBD1 is a possible D gene (5 bases). This CDR3 region has 13 residues. Germline lookup yields CDR1 SQVTM and CDR2 ANQGSEA. V lost 3 bases to trimming and J lost 0 bases, with 8 bases between them. In DNA form, the CDR3 reads TGCAGCGTTGAGCAGGGTGCTAACTATGGCTACACCTTC. Translation: CSVEQGANYGYTF.

The chain is built from TRBV15 and TRBJ1-5, with 7 bases lining up with TRBD1. The CDR3 contains 17 residues. Germline trimming cut 3 bases from V and 3 bases from J; bases unmatched to any gene: 11. The germline gives CDR1 LNHNV, CDR2 YYDKDF (reference sequence). Here the CDR3 DNA reads TGTGCCACCAGCAGGGGAATTTCCGGGACAGTCAATCAGCCCCAGCATTTT. This translates into CATSRGISGTVNQPQHF.

In regard to this clone: Additional DNA sequences in this sample encode the identical CDR3. The V call is TRBV12-3 or TRBV12-4, the J call TRBJ1-1; D unclear. V lost 2 bases and J 0 bases, leaving 1 base between the germline ends. The CDR3 consists of 12 residues. This CDR3 is CASSLLNTEAFF. Written as DNA, the CDR3 is TGTGCCAGCAGTTTACTGAACACTGAAGCTTTCTTT.

The table lists this clone with a few counts. CDR3 protein: CASSIWLGALNSPLHF. For the CDR3, the DNA is TGTGCCAGTAGTATATGGCTAGGAGCCCTCAATTCACCCCTCCACTTT. V gene TRBV19 combines with J gene TRBJ1-6; D gene unclear. V lost 2 bases, J lost 7 bases, and 15 bases lay in between. Germline loops: CDR1 LNHDA, CDR2 SQIVND (reference sequence). CDR3 length: 16 amino acids.

The genes are TRBV4-1 and TRBJ2-5, with TRBD2 as a possible D gene (5 bases). Trimming took off 1 base at V and 2 bases at J, with 17 bases between the two ends. Germline V gene data show CDR1 as MGHRA and CDR2 as YSYEKL. The CDR3 is 17 amino acids. CDR3 nucleotide sequence: TGCGCCAGCAGCCAAGGGTCGTGGGAGAGGAAACAAGAGACCCAGTACTTC. Protein product: CASSQGSWERKQETQYF.

The chain carries TRBV7-9 and TRBJ2-7, with 9 bases matching TRBD2. V dropped 3 bases and J dropped 5; count of bases not matched to a gene: 8. Germline CDR1 SEHNR, CDR2 FQNEAQ (reference sequence). This CDR3 is 15 amino acids long. CDR3 loop: CASSLGASGIDEQYF. The CDR3 DNA sequence: TGTGCCAGCAGCTTGGGGGCTAGCGGGATTGACGAGCAGTACTTC.